This TCR beta chain was recovered during a study of tumor-infiltrating lymphocytes in primary liver carcinoma. The overall study: Recorded tumor stage was T1-T3 N0M0, with diameters of about 4.2 to 11 cm.

For blood RNA, unsorted whole blood served as the source, and germline DNA was extracted too. Chronic HBV infection was present, with no prior treatment. A four-milliliter peripheral blood sample was collected before surgery. In its sample, this clonotype was seen many times. The authors made TCR beta cDNA from about 500 ng total RNA with a constant-region primer. Three nested multiplex PCR rounds, a slightly modified ARM-PCR, produced the libraries for TCR beta. Each CDR3 protein gets one entry after TCRdb re-called the multiplex PCR reads with MiXCR. The sample consists of 300,000 to 400,000 distinct CDR3 sequences, less than 65% of them appearing once. The specimen was peripheral blood. This receptor was taken from a man aged 35 to 55 with primary liver carcinoma and hepatitis B virus infection.

Here the CDR3 reads CASSQLPGYEQYF. In DNA, the CDR3 is TGCGCCAGCAGCCAACTACCGGGGTACGAGCAGTACTTC. The chain links TRBV4-1 to TRBJ2-7, with a weak D call TRBD2 (5 bases). The CDR3 spans 13 residues. In germline, CDR1 is MGHRA, CDR2 YSYEKL. V lost 2 bases and J lost 4, with 9 bases in between.